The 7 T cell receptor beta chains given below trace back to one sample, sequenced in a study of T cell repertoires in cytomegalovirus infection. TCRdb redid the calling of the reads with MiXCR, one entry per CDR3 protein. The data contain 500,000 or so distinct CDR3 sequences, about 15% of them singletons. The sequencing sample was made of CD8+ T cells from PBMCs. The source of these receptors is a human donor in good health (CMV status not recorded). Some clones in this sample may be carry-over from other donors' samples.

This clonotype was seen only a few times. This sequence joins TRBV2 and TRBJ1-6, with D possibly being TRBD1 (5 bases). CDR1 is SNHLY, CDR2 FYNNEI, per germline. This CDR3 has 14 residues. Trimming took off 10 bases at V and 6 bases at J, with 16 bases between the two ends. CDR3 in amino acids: CATRDWSFNSPLHF. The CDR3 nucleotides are TGTGCCACCCGGGACTGGAGTTTTAATTCACCCCTCCACTTT.

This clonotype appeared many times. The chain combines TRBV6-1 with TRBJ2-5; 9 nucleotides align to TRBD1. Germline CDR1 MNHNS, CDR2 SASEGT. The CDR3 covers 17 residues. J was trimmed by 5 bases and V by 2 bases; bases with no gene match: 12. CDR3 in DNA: TGTGCCAGCAGTGAACGGTTAGGGGACAGGGTGCAGGAGACCCAGTACTTC. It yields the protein CASSERLGDRVQETQYF.

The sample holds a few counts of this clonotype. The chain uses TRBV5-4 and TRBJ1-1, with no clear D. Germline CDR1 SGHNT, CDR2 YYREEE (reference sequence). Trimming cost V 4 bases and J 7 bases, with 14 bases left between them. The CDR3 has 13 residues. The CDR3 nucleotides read TGTGCCAGCAGCAGATACACAGAGTTTGAAGCTTTCTTT. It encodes CASSRYTEFEAFF.

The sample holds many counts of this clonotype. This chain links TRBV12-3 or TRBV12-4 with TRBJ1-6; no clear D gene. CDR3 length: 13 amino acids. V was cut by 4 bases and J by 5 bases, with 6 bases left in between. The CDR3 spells CASSSPNNSPLHF. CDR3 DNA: TGTGCCAGCAGTTCCCCCAATAATTCACCCCTCCACTTT.

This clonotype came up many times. DNA of the CDR3: TGTGCCAGCAGCTTAGCCGGGGGCCTACTCTACGAGCAGTACTTC. Translation gives CASSLAGGLLYEQYF. The chain links TRBV11-1 to TRBJ2-7; possibly TRBD1 or TRBD2 for D (6 bases each). The CDR3 has 15 amino acids. Germline CDR1 reads SGHAT; CDR2 reads FQDESV (reference sequence). Trimming stripped 0 bases from V and 3 bases from J, with 12 bases between.

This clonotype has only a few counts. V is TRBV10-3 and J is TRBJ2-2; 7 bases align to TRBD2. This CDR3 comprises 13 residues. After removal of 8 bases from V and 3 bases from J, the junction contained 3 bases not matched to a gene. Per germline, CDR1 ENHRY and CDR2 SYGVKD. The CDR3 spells CAIRLADTGELFF. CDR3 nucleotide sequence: TGTGCCATCCGGCTAGCGGACACCGGGGAGCTGTTTTTT.

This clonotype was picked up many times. This chain's CDR3 is CASSPNTGKGNTGELFF. Written as DNA, the CDR3 is TGTGCCAGCAGCCCAAATACCGGGAAAGGGAACACCGGGGAGCTGTTTTTT. The chain uses TRBV7-8 and TRBJ2-2; possible D gene TRBD2, 5 bases. CDR1 and CDR2 (germline): SGHVS, FQNEAQ. Trimming left V 5 bases short and J 1 base short, with 17 bases between. This CDR3 region has 17 residues.